One and the same sample provided the 19 T cell receptor beta chains below, sequenced in a study of blood T cells in healthy people across ages. The authors ran a second PCR of roughly 6 to 11 cycles using a sample-barcoded 5' primer and a J-beta primer mix. One entry per CDR3 protein results from TCRdb running MiXCR on the 5' RACE reads. The sample contains around 1,600,000 distinct CDR3 sequences, 42% of which appear only once. Sequenced input: blood. These receptor sequences come from a woman aged 18-29 years in good health.

The J gene is TRBJ2-3, the V gene TRBV20-1; 9 nucleotides line up with TRBD2. The CDR3 covers 18 residues. V lost 1 base, J lost 0 bases, and 11 bases stayed unmatched. Germline V gene data show CDR1 as DFQATT and CDR2 as SNEGSKA (reference sequence). In nucleotides, the CDR3 is TGCAGTGCTAGAGGCTACCTGACTAGCGGAACTAGCACAGATACGCAGTATTTT. Its translation: CSARGYLTSGTSTDTQYF.

This clonotype was seen only a few times. This chain uses TRBV20-1 with TRBJ2-7; D gene uncertain. This CDR3 contains 12 residues. The V end lost 3 bases, the J end lost 3 bases, and 9 bases lay between the germline ends. CDR1 DFQATT and CDR2 SNEGSKA come from the germline V gene (reference sequence). CDR3: CSARARDYEQYF. CDR3 in DNA: TGCAGTGCTAGGGCCAGAGACTACGAGCAGTACTTC.

This chain connects TRBV7-2 to TRBJ2-5, with TRBD2 matching 10 bases. Germline V gene lookup returns CDR1 SGHTA and CDR2 FQGNSA. With 1 base clipped from V and 5 bases from J, the junction kept 10 bases outside the gene matches. The CDR3 totals 17 residues. The CDR3 nucleotides read TGTGCCAGCAGCTTAGGTGGTAGCGGGGGGCCTTTTGAGACCCAGTACTTC. It is translated as CASSLGGSGGPFETQYF.

This clonotype appeared a few times. J is TRBJ2-5 and V is TRBV18, with unresolved D. The CDR3 loop spans 13 amino acids. Germline V gives CDR1 KGHSH, CDR2 LQKENI. V shed 2 bases and J shed 3 bases, with 7 bases lying between them. The CDR3, as DNA: TGTGCCAGCTCACCAATTCAGAAAGAGACCCAGTACTTC. Its protein is CASSPIQKETQYF.

This clonotype was recorded a few times. The gene calls are TRBV7-6 and TRBJ2-3, with 7 bases aligning to TRBD2. Germline CDR1 reads SGHVS; CDR2 reads FNYEAQ. The junction had 7 bases not matched to a gene; V was cut back by 5 bases and J by 2 bases. The CDR3 totals 15 residues. CDR3 DNA: TGTGCCAGCAGCAAACGGGAGGAGGTCACAGATACGCAGTATTTT. It is translated as CASSKREEVTDTQYF.

A note on this clonotype: The germline gene is not matched at one end of the junction; a read error may be the cause. This chain connects TRBV12-3 or TRBV12-4 to TRBJ2-1; 10 nucleotides align to TRBD2. The CDR3 is 19 residues long. In nucleotides, the CDR3 is TGTGCCTGCAGTTCCTGGCACGCTAGCGGGAGTCTAGACTACAATGAGCAGTTCTTC. It translates to CACSSWHASGSLDYNEQFF.

This clonotype was recorded a few times. The V and J genes are TRBV20-1 and TRBJ2-1; D may be TRBD1 or TRBD2 (6 bases each). Trimming stripped 3 bases from V and 3 bases from J, with 9 bases between. Germline values: CDR1 DFQATT, CDR2 SNEGSKA (reference sequence). The CDR3 sequence is 13 residues long. The CDR3 protein is CSARRDIYNEQFF. DNA for the CDR3: TGCAGTGCTAGGCGGGACATCTACAATGAGCAGTTCTTC.

V and J are TRBV7-9 and TRBJ1-4; D is unclear. Trimming took off 5 bases at V and 5 bases at J, with 12 bases between the two ends. This CDR3 region has 14 residues. The V gene's germline CDR1 is SEHNR and CDR2 FQNEAQ (reference sequence). The CDR3 DNA is TGTGCCAGCAGCGAAGGGTCGTACAATGAAAAACTGTTTTTT. The encoded protein is CASSEGSYNEKLFF.

The chain is built from TRBV30 and TRBJ1-2, with a possible D match to TRBD1 (5 bases). The CDR3 runs to 12 residues. Germline V gene lookup returns CDR1 GTSNPN and CDR2 SVGIG (reference sequence). The germline V and J ends were trimmed by 4 bases and 4 bases, with 10 bases remaining between them. CDR3 region: CAWNGGIYGYTF. The CDR3 nucleotides read TGTGCCTGGAATGGGGGAATCTATGGCTACACCTTC.

This chain joins TRBV7-9 and TRBJ2-3; 13 bases match TRBD2. Germline V gene data show CDR1 as SEHNR and CDR2 as FQNEAQ (reference sequence). This CDR3 region has 16 residues. J lost 6 bases, V lost 5 bases, and 8 bases had no gene match. CDR3: CASSRGTSGAYDTQYF. The CDR3 DNA follows: TGTGCCAGCAGCCGCGGGACTAGCGGGGCCTATGATACGCAGTATTTT. The full variable domain, with the rest looked up from reference TRBV7-9 and TRBJ2-3, is DTGVSQNPRHKITKRGQNVTFRCDPISEHNRLYWYRQTLGQGPEFLTYFQNEAQLEKSRLLSDRFSAERPKGSFSTLEIQRTEQGDSAMYLCASSRGTSGAYDTQYFGPGTRLTVL.

This clonotype turned up a few times. The V call is TRBV28, the J call TRBJ1-5, with D perhaps matching TRBD1 (5 bases). V lost 6 bases to trimming and J lost 6 bases, with 18 bases between them. The CDR3 contains 15 residues. Germline loops: CDR1 MDHEN, CDR2 SYDVKM. The CDR3 protein is CASSIGPGGGQPQHF. For the CDR3, the DNA is TGTGCCAGCAGCATAGGACCTGGGGGAGGTCAGCCCCAGCATTTT.

In this sample, this clonotype turned up a few times. V and J are TRBV4-3 and TRBJ2-1; the D gene is possibly TRBD2 (5 bases). CDR3 length: 17 residues. Germline V gene data show CDR1 as LGHNA and CDR2 as YSLEER. Trimming took 4 bases from V and 0 from J, leaving 16 bases between them. CDR3 residues: CASSRRTGESSYNEQFF. The CDR3 nucleotides read TGCGCCAGCAGCCGGAGGACCGGGGAGAGCTCCTACAATGAGCAGTTCTTC.

V usage is TRBV12-3 or TRBV12-4 and J usage is TRBJ2-7; D could derive from TRBD1 or TRBD2 (7 bases each). V lost 4 bases, J lost 4 bases, and 17 bases lay in between. The CDR3 is 15 residues long. The CDR3 DNA reads TGTGCCAGCAGTTCGGCGCACAGGGGAGGGTACGAGCAGTACTTC. Amino acids: CASSSAHRGGYEQYF.

This clonotype was counted between two and nine times. This chain uses TRBV2 with TRBJ1-1; D call uncertain. V gave up 5 bases and J gave up 0 bases, with 7 bases separating them. Germline values: CDR1 SNHLY, CDR2 FYNNEI. The CDR3 covers 13 residues. The CDR3 sequence is CASSYNMNTEAFF. The CDR3 coding sequence is TGTGCCAGCAGTTATAATATGAACACTGAAGCTTTCTTT.

V is TRBV7-9 and J is TRBJ1-3; no reliable D call. CDR1 and CDR2 (germline): SEHNR, FQNEAQ (reference sequence). The CDR3 spans 14 residues. Trimming stripped 7 bases from V and 0 bases from J, with 10 bases between. CDR3 residues: CASNSVLSGNTIYF. The CDR3 nucleotides are TGTGCCAGCAACTCGGTTCTCTCTGGAAACACCATATATTTT. Together with reference TRBV7-9 and TRBJ1-3, the CDR3 gives the full variable domain: DTGVSQNPRHKITKRGQNVTFRCDPISEHNRLYWYRQTLGQGPEFLTYFQNEAQLEKSRLLSDRFSAERPKGSFSTLEIQRTEQGDSAMYLCASNSVLSGNTIYFGEGSWLTVV.

This clonotype was seen only once. The chain has TRBV7-6 and TRBJ1-5; D is undetermined. CDR1 and CDR2 from the germline V gene are SGHVS and FNYEAQ. The V gene lost 5 bases and the J gene lost 7 bases, with 12 bases spanning the gap. This CDR3 spans 13 amino acids. CDR3 loop: CASSVTRNQPQHF. In DNA form, the CDR3 reads TGTGCCAGCAGCGTAACCCGGAACCAGCCCCAGCATTTT.

In this sample, this clonotype turned up a few times. The rearrangement uses TRBV29-1 and TRBJ2-7; 8 bases line up with TRBD2. CDR1 and CDR2 (germline): SQVTM, ANQGSEA. V lost 6 bases and J lost 6; bases outside the gene matches: 13. CDR3 size: 14 residues. CDR3 sequence: CSVPGEREITEQYF. The CDR3 region has the DNA TGCAGCGTCCCTGGGGAGCGGGAGATAACCGAGCAGTACTTC.

V is TRBV14 and J is TRBJ2-1; 9 bases agree with TRBD2. The CDR3 sequence is 16 residues long. The germline CDR1 and CDR2 sequences are SGHDN and FVKESK. J lost 7 bases, V lost 4 bases, and 11 bases had no gene match. In DNA form, the CDR3 reads TGTGCCAGCAGCCCTACTCTAGCGGGAAAAGGGAATGAGCAGTTCTTC. This encodes CASSPTLAGKGNEQFF.

This rearrangement joins TRBV29-1 to TRBJ1-1, with 9 bases identical to TRBD1. Germline assignment: CDR1 SQVTM and CDR2 ANQGSEA. With V trimmed by 8 bases and J by 1 base, 5 bases remained unmatched. This CDR3 region has 13 residues. This CDR3 is CSSGTGRNTEAFF. The CDR3 DNA reads TGCAGCTCCGGGACAGGGAGGAACACTGAAGCTTTCTTT.